A selection of T cell receptor beta chains follows, all from one sample in a study of molecular identifiers for immune sequencing clone quantification. A single record per CDR3 protein comes from TCRdb applying MiXCR to the PCR reads. The sample holds about half a million distinct CDR3 sequences; about a fifth are singletons and the top ten take around 0.84%. Specimen: naive CD8+ T cells from blood, with Jurkat cell RNA spiked in. These receptors all come from a human donor in good health. Some libraries in this study had Jurkat cell RNA spiked in. Both conserved end residues are part of each CDR3. D genes are given only for firm matches. Clone size is not always given. Where it is, it says once, few, many or a class for expanded clones.

clone size: NA
V gene: TRBV24-1
J gene: TRBJ2-5
D gene: TRBD2
CDR3 protein: CATQLAGQGTQYF
CDR3 DNA: TGTGCCACTCAACTAGCGGGCCAAGGGACCCAGTACTTC

clone size: NA
V gene: TRBV19
J gene: TRBJ1-5
D gene: NA
CDR3 protein: CASSPGVGNLPQHF
CDR3 DNA: TGTGCCAGTAGTCCGGGAGTTGGCAATCTGCCCCAGCATTTT

clone size: NA
V gene: TRBV5-3
J gene: TRBJ1-3
D gene: NA
CDR3 protein: CASSSDSFSGNTIYF
CDR3 DNA: TGTGCCAGCAGCTCGGACAGCTTTTCTGGAAACACCATATATTTT

clone size: few
V gene: TRBV13
J gene: TRBJ2-5
D gene: NA
CDR3 protein: CASSATPETQYF
CDR3 DNA: TGTGCCAGCAGTGCCACCCCAGAGACCCAGTACTTC

clone size: few
V gene: TRBV9
J gene: TRBJ2-3
D gene: TRBD1
CDR3 protein: CASSARGRWTDTQYF
CDR3 DNA: TGTGCCAGCAGCGCCAGGGGGCGTTGGACAGATACGCAGTATTTT

clone size: many
V gene: TRBV29-1
J gene: TRBJ1-1
D gene: NA
CDR3 protein: CSVGLLNTEAFF
CDR3 DNA: TGCAGCGTTGGTCTCTTAAACACTGAAGCTTTCTTT

clone size: few
V gene: TRBV19
J gene: TRBJ2-1
D gene: TRBD2
CDR3 protein: CASSMTSGGYNEQFF
CDR3 DNA: TGTGCCAGTAGCATGACTAGCGGGGGCTACAATGAGCAGTTCTTC

clone size: many
V gene: TRBV5-1
J gene: TRBJ1-1
D gene: NA
CDR3 protein: CASSATGYVDTEAFF
CDR3 DNA: TGCGCCAGCAGCGCCACAGGGTATGTGGACACTGAAGCTTTCTTT

clone size: few
V gene: TRBV4-3
J gene: TRBJ1-6
D gene: NA
CDR3 protein: CASSQVREIYNSPLHF
CDR3 DNA: TGCGCCAGCAGCCAAGTGAGGGAAATATATAATTCACCCCTCCACTTT

clone size: few
V gene: TRBV27
J gene: TRBJ2-2
D gene: NA
CDR3 protein: CASSLWDGELFF
CDR3 DNA: TGTGCCAGCAGTTTATGGGACGGGGAGCTGTTTTTT

clone size: NA
V gene: TRBV6-2/TRBV6-3
J gene: TRBJ2-2
D gene: NA
CDR3 protein: CASGWVAATAGELFF
CDR3 DNA: TGTGCCAGCGGTTGGGTAGCGGCCACCGCCGGGGAGCTGTTTTTT

clone size: many
V gene: TRBV29-1
J gene: TRBJ2-7
D gene: NA
CDR3 protein: CSVGTGRGNEQYF
CDR3 DNA: TGCAGCGTTGGTACAGGTCGGGGTAACGAGCAGTACTTC

clone size: few
V gene: TRBV9
J gene: TRBJ1-3
D gene: NA
CDR3 protein: CASSDQQVRSGNTIYF
CDR3 DNA: TGTGCCAGCAGCGACCAGCAAGTCAGGTCTGGAAACACCATATATTTT

clone size: NA
V gene: TRBV27
J gene: TRBJ2-7
D gene: TRBD1
CDR3 protein: CASSLSGTAFEQYF
CDR3 DNA: TGTGCCAGCAGTTTATCGGGGACAGCCTTCGAGCAGTACTTC

clone size: many
V gene: TRBV5-1
J gene: TRBJ2-7
D gene: TRBD2
CDR3 protein: CASSEDGTSDYEQYF
CDR3 DNA: TGCGCCAGCAGCGAGGACGGGACTAGCGATTACGAGCAGTACTTC

clone size: many
V gene: TRBV28
J gene: TRBJ2-2
D gene: NA
CDR3 protein: CASSFGSNAGELFF
CDR3 DNA: TGTGCCAGCAGTTTCGGGTCGAACGCCGGGGAGCTGTTTTTT

clone size: many
V gene: TRBV7-9
J gene: TRBJ2-2
D gene: NA
CDR3 protein: CASSFRDANTGELFF
CDR3 DNA: TGTGCCAGCAGCTTCCGGGACGCCAACACCGGGGAGCTGTTTTTT

clone size: many
V gene: TRBV24-1
J gene: TRBJ2-1
D gene: NA
CDR3 protein: CATVNLFF
CDR3 DNA: TGTGCCACCGTTAATCTGTTCTTC

clone size: NA
V gene: TRBV7-3
J gene: TRBJ2-2
D gene: TRBD2
CDR3 protein: CASSQSAGLASGGELFF
CDR3 DNA: TGTGCCAGCAGCCAAAGTGCGGGACTAGCATCAGGCGGGGAGCTGTTTTTT

clone size: many
V gene: TRBV19
J gene: TRBJ2-6
D gene: NA
CDR3 protein: CASSIGTAGANVLTF
CDR3 DNA: TGTGCCAGTAGTATAGGGACAGCTGGGGCCAACGTCCTGACTTTC

clone size: once
V gene: TRBV5-1
J gene: TRBJ1-1
D gene: NA
CDR3 protein: CASSSKKPGVSTEAFF
CDR3 DNA: TGCGCCAGCAGCTCGAAAAAGCCCGGGGTGAGCACTGAAGCTTTCTTT

clone size: many
V gene: TRBV7-8
J gene: TRBJ1-5
D gene: TRBD1
CDR3 protein: CASSFPQGQNSNQPQHF
CDR3 DNA: TGTGCCAGCAGCTTCCCCCAGGGACAGAATAGCAATCAGCCCCAGCATTTT

clone size: many
V gene: TRBV12-3/TRBV12-4
J gene: TRBJ1-1
D gene: NA
CDR3 protein: CASSPDGLNTEAFF
CDR3 DNA: TGTGCCAGCAGCCCGGACGGTCTGAACACTGAAGCTTTCTTT